Below are 21 T cell receptor beta chains sequenced from a single sample in a study of T-cell memory formation after mild COVID-19. Each CDR3 protein is one row after TCRdb ran MiXCR on the 5' RACE reads. The sample carries about 130,000 distinct CDR3 sequences, 17% recorded once. What was sequenced was PBMCs or a T cell subset sorted from them (not recorded which). These receptor sequences come from a man aged 18 to 30 who had mild COVID-19 (a few samples of this study predate the infection). Cell type and time point are not known.

In this sample, this clonotype turned up many times. This chain connects TRBV7-2 to TRBJ2-1; D is perhaps TRBD2 (6 bases). CDR1 SGHTA and CDR2 FQGNSA come from the germline V gene. Deletions cut 5 bases from V and 9 bases from J, with 17 bases between. The CDR3 contains 14 residues. The CDR3 region is CASSLLRGFGEQFF. The CDR3 DNA sequence: TGTGCCAGCAGCCTTCTCCGGGGGTTCGGTGAGCAGTTCTTC.

V is TRBV4-3 and J is TRBJ1-2; tentative D call: TRBD1 (5 bases). Trimming removed 0 bases at V and 8 bases at J, with 13 bases between. CDR1 is LGHNA, CDR2 YSLEER, per germline. This CDR3 is 14 amino acids long. The CDR3 nucleotides are TGCGCCAGCAGCCAAGAATGGGGGAGGAGCGGCTACACCTTC. It is translated as CASSQEWGRSGYTF.

A remark on this clonotype: At one end the junction does not follow the germline gene, possibly because of a read error. The chain uses TRBV4-1 and TRBJ2-3, with a weak D call TRBD2 (5 bases). There are 16 residues in the CDR3. The germline CDR1 and CDR2 sequences are MGHRA and YSYEKL. Here the CDR3 reads CASIQEGSPNTDTQYF. CDR3 bases: TGCGCCAGCATCCAAGAAGGGAGCCCTAACACAGATACGCAGTATTTT.

The chain employs TRBV4-2 and TRBJ1-2; 9 nucleotides match TRBD1. CDR1 and CDR2 from the germline V gene are LGHNA and YNFKEQ. The CDR3 totals 16 residues. The V gene end was trimmed by 4 bases and the J gene end by 2 bases; junction bases not matched to a gene: 8. Here the CDR3 reads CASSPLGDRENYGYTF. In nucleotides, the CDR3 is TGTGCCAGCAGCCCCCTCGGGGACAGGGAGAACTATGGCTACACCTTC.

As regards this clonotype: A single base separates this from a much larger clone, so it may be a read error. The chain combines TRBV5-1 with TRBJ2-4, with D possibly being TRBD2 (6 bases). CDR1 and CDR2 (germline): SGHRS, YFSETQ. There are 14 residues in the CDR3. The CDR3 sequence: CASSLGEAKNIKYF. For the CDR3, the DNA is TGCGCCAGCAGCTTGGGGGAGGCCAAAAACATTAAGTACTTC. Filled out from reference TRBV5-1 and TRBJ2-4, the complete variable domain reads KAGVTQTPRYLIKTRGQQVTLSCSPISGHRSVSWYQQTPGQGLQFLFEYFSETQRNKGNFPGRFSGRQFSNSRSEMNVSTLELGDSALYLCASSLGEAKNIKYFGAGTRLSVL.

This clonotype was seen only a few times. This sequence joins TRBV7-2 and TRBJ1-1; the D is unclear. Germline V gene sequence: CDR1 SGHTA, CDR2 FQGNSA. V was cut by 5 bases and J by 1 base, with 8 bases left in between. The CDR3 contains 13 residues. DNA of the CDR3: TGTGCCAGCAGCCCGGGCCCGAACACTGAAGCTTTCTTT. Its translation: CASSPGPNTEAFF.

This clonotype has a single count. Here the CDR3 reads CASSEGSGGTDTQYF. The CDR3 nucleotides read TGTGCCAGCAGTGAGGGTAGCGGGGGCACAGATACGCAGTATTTT. The chain combines TRBV6-4 with TRBJ2-3, with TRBD2 identical over 8 bases. Losses at the gene ends were 3 bases for V and 1 base for J; bases not matched to a gene: 3. Looked up from germline, CDR1 is MRHNA and CDR2 is SNTAGT. CDR3 length equals 15 residues.

This clonotype was detected only a few times. This chain links TRBV5-1 with TRBJ2-1, with D possibly being TRBD1 (5 bases). Trimming shortened V by 4 bases and J by 3 bases, and 17 bases separated the two germline ends. The CDR3 runs 16 residues. From germline, CDR1 is SGHRS and CDR2 YFSETQ. CDR3 coding DNA: TGCGCCAGCAGCCAAGGACAAGGACACATCTACAATGAGCAGTTCTTC. Translated: CASSQGQGHIYNEQFF.

This chain joins TRBV20-1 and TRBJ1-1; 7 bases are a match to TRBD1. CDR3 length equals 14 residues. Germline values: CDR1 DFQATT, CDR2 SNEGSKA (reference sequence). Trimming cost V 4 bases and J 5 bases; bases outside gene matches: 10. CDR3 loop: CSATRQGWGTEAFF. DNA of the CDR3: TGCAGTGCTACCAGACAGGGCTGGGGGACTGAAGCTTTCTTT.

This chain links TRBV6-2 or TRBV6-3 with TRBJ2-3; tentative D call: TRBD2 (6 bases). V was pared by 7 bases and J by 2 bases, with 10 bases between. In germline, CDR1 is MNHEY, CDR2 SVGEGT. The CDR3 contains 13 residues. The CDR3 DNA reads TGTGCCAGCAACCCGGGGGACACAGATACGCAGTATTTT. It yields the protein CASNPGDTDTQYF.

This clonotype came up a few times. V gene TRBV18 combines with J gene TRBJ2-1; D is uncertain. CDR3 size: 11 residues. V gave up 2 bases and J gave up 5 bases, with 1 base separating them. Germline V gene sequence: CDR1 KGHSH, CDR2 LQKENI. The CDR3 sequence is CASSPNNEQFF. CDR3 coding DNA: TGTGCCAGCTCACCAAACAATGAGCAGTTCTTC.

This clonotype was counted only a few times. The chain combines TRBV6-5 with TRBJ1-2; D call uncertain. Trimming shortened V by 2 bases and J by 0 bases, and 7 bases separated the two germline ends. From germline, CDR1 is MNHEY and CDR2 SVGAGI. CDR3 length: 14 residues. CDR3 sequence: CASSYDMTNYGYTF. The CDR3, as DNA: TGTGCCAGCAGTTACGATATGACTAACTATGGCTACACCTTC.

V usage is TRBV7-2 and J usage is TRBJ2-5; TRBD1 matches at 9 bases. Germline assignment: CDR1 SGHTA and CDR2 FQGNSA. V was clipped by 1 base and J by 5 bases; unmatched bases: 5. The CDR3 loop spans 15 amino acids. This CDR3 is CASSLVGQGSETQYF. CDR3 nucleotide sequence: TGTGCCAGCAGCTTAGTTGGACAGGGGAGCGAGACCCAGTACTTC. The entire variable domain, with the rest obtained from reference TRBV7-2 and TRBJ2-5, is as follows: GAGVSQSPSNKVTEKGKDVELRCDPISGHTALYWYRQSLGQGLEFLIYFQGNSAPDKSGLPSDRFSAERTGGSVSTLTIQRTQQEDSAVYLCASSLVGQGSETQYFGPGTRLLVL.

The J gene is TRBJ2-3, the V gene TRBV18; D is unclear. This CDR3 spans 15 amino acids. The germline V gene has CDR1 KGHSH and CDR2 LQKENI. The ends were cut back, 3 bases at V and 0 bases at J, with 10 bases in the middle. CDR3 loop: CASSPAVLSTDTQYF. CDR3 coding DNA: TGTGCCAGCTCACCTGCGGTGCTCAGCACAGATACGCAGTATTTT.

This clonotype was seen a few times. The CDR3 region is CASSLSRLGPTDTQYF. CDR3 coding DNA: TGCGCCAGCAGCTTAAGCAGGCTTGGGCCCACAGATACGCAGTATTTT. The chain recombines TRBV5-1 with TRBJ2-3; no clear D. The CDR3 consists of 16 residues. V lost 2 bases and J 2 bases, leaving 15 bases between the germline ends. Germline lookup yields CDR1 SGHRS and CDR2 YFSETQ.

The chain joins TRBV29-1 to TRBJ2-3; D not certain. Looked up from germline, CDR1 is SQVTM and CDR2 is ANQGSEA. Trimming pared 8 bases from V and 0 bases from J, leaving 9 bases between. This CDR3 comprises 12 residues. The CDR3: CSLTVSTDTQYF. The CDR3 DNA reads TGCAGCCTGACTGTGAGCACAGATACGCAGTATTTT.

The rearrangement uses TRBV12-3 or TRBV12-4 and TRBJ1-2; D remains ambiguous. Trimming cost V 5 bases and J 4 bases, with 20 bases left between them. CDR3 length equals 16 residues. CDR3 DNA: TGTGCCAGCAGTCCCGGAGAGGGCCTCCCCCGCTATGGCTACACCTTC. It translates to CASSPGEGLPRYGYTF.

A few counts support this clonotype. This chain connects TRBV6-5 to TRBJ1-2, with D perhaps TRBD1 (5 bases). The CDR3 loop spans 15 amino acids. CDR1 is MNHEY, CDR2 SVGAGI, per germline. Trimming removed 0 bases at V and 4 bases at J, with 12 bases between. CDR3 residues: CASSYSDSYFYGYTF. CDR3 sequence (DNA): TGTGCCAGCAGTTACTCCGACAGCTACTTCTATGGCTACACCTTC.

In its sample, this clonotype was seen a few times. V and J are TRBV12-3 or TRBV12-4 and TRBJ1-5; no clear D gene. The length of the CDR3 is 14 residues. Trimming removed 6 bases at V and 3 bases at J, with 12 bases between. In DNA form, the CDR3 reads TGTGCCAGCAGAGATGGGTGGGTCAATCAGCCCCAGCATTTT. Translating gives CASRDGWVNQPQHF.

DNA of the CDR3: TGTGCCAGCTCACCGGGGACAGGAGACACTTATGGCTACACCTTC. Translating it yields CASSPGTGDTYGYTF. The chain combines TRBV18 with TRBJ1-2; 8 bases align to TRBD1. V lost 3 bases to trimming and J lost 5 bases; unmatched junction nucleotides: 8. Germline V gene lookup returns CDR1 KGHSH and CDR2 LQKENI. This CDR3 is built from 15 residues. The whole variable domain, filled in from reference TRBV18 and TRBJ1-2, reads NAGVMQNPRHLVRRRGQEARLRCSPMKGHSHVYWYRQLPEEGLKFMVYLQKENIIDESGMPKERFSAEFPKEGPSILRIQQVVRGDSAAYFCASSPGTGDTYGYTFGSGTRLTVV.

The gene calls are TRBV6-5 and TRBJ2-1; TRBD2 agrees at 7 bases. The CDR3 runs to 17 residues. CDR1 is MNHEY, CDR2 SVGAGI, per germline. The ends lost 6 bases at V and 1 base at J; junction bases unmatched: 12. This chain's CDR3 is CASRTLAVDPSYNEQFF. In nucleotides, the CDR3 is TGTGCCAGCAGGACGCTAGCGGTGGACCCTTCCTACAATGAGCAGTTCTTC.